Shown below are 29 T cell receptor beta chains from a single sample sequenced in a study of T cell repertoires in cytomegalovirus infection. Each CDR3 protein gets one entry after TCRdb re-called the reads with MiXCR. The table records roughly 760,000 distinct CDR3 sequences, less than 40% of them present only once. Sequencing input: PBMCs. All receptors derive from a human donor in good health (CMV status not recorded). Some clones in this sample may be carry-over from other donors' samples.

The J gene is TRBJ1-1, the V gene TRBV7-9, with 9 bases matching TRBD1. J was trimmed by 4 bases and V by 5 bases; bases with no gene match: 8. The germline CDR1 and CDR2 sequences are SEHNR and FQNEAQ (reference sequence). The CDR3 has 15 residues. The CDR3 loop reads CASSPGDRASTEAFF. In DNA form, the CDR3 reads TGTGCCAGCAGCCCAGGGGACAGGGCGTCCACTGAAGCTTTCTTT.

This clonotype was recorded a few times. CDR3 DNA: TGCGCCAGCAGCCCCGAGGGCAGTCACACTGAAGCTTTCTTT. Translation gives CASSPEGSHTEAFF. The gene calls are TRBV5-1 and TRBJ1-1; D is unresolved. V was trimmed by 4 bases and J by 3 bases, leaving 13 bases between them. Germline V lookup: CDR1 SGHRS, CDR2 YFSETQ. There are 14 residues in the CDR3.

The rearrangement links TRBV19 to TRBJ2-2; D unresolved. This CDR3 has 14 amino acids. Trimming removed 4 bases at V and 5 bases at J, with 11 bases between. Germline CDR1 LNHDA, CDR2 SQIVND (reference sequence). The CDR3 spells CASSTLLVTGELFF. In nucleotides, the CDR3 is TGTGCCAGTAGTACCCTTCTAGTAACCGGGGAGCTGTTTTTT.

In its sample, this clonotype was seen a few times. The V call is TRBV6-1, the J call TRBJ1-1; unclear D gene. The CDR3 is 16 amino acids. Trimming removed 4 bases from V and 0 bases from J, with 15 bases in between. Germline CDR1 is MNHNS and CDR2 is SASEGT. The CDR3 DNA sequence: TGTGCCAGCAGTGGCCGGACTTTTTGGATGAACACTGAAGCTTTCTTT. Protein sequence: CASSGRTFWMNTEAFF.

In its sample, this clonotype was seen once. This chain uses TRBV12-3 or TRBV12-4 with TRBJ2-7; 8 bases are a match to TRBD2. The CDR3 spans 14 residues. V was pared by 4 bases and J by 4 bases, with 6 bases of the junction left unmatched. The CDR3 nucleotides read TGTGCCAGCAGTTCCCGGACTAGCCAGTACGAGCAGTACTTC. It yields the protein CASSSRTSQYEQYF.

The rearrangement links TRBV12-3 or TRBV12-4 to TRBJ2-7, with 7 bases aligning to TRBD1. V trimming: 6 bases; J trimming: 3 bases; junction bases outside the gene matches: 5. The CDR3 loop spans 13 amino acids. CDR3 sequence (DNA): TGTGCCAGCAGCCCACAGGGGTTCTACGAGCAGTACTTC. It specifies CASSPQGFYEQYF.

This clonotype was seen a few times. The V call is TRBV28, the J call TRBJ1-5; D remains unclear. The germline gives CDR1 MDHEN, CDR2 SYDVKM. The CDR3 is made up of 14 amino acids. V lost 6 bases and J 1 base, leaving 10 bases between the germline ends. The CDR3 region is CASRTRMSNQPQHF. Written as DNA, the CDR3 is TGTGCCAGCAGGACACGGATGAGCAATCAGCCCCAGCATTTT.

The gene calls are TRBV27 and TRBJ2-3, with D unclear. The germline V gene encodes CDR1 MNHEY and CDR2 SMNVEV (reference sequence). The CDR3 consists of 16 residues. The ends were cut back, 5 bases at V and 6 bases at J, with 21 bases in the middle. DNA of the CDR3: TGTGCCAGCAGTGCCGATTTACCTACTTTGTTCGATACGCAGTATTTT. Translated, it gives CASSADLPTLFDTQYF.

This clonotype was detected a few times. The chain uses TRBV6-5 and TRBJ2-7; 7 nucleotides agree with TRBD1. The length of the CDR3 is 15 residues. V was clipped by 5 bases and J by 0 bases; unmatched bases: 7. CDR1 and CDR2 from the germline V gene are MNHEY and SVGAGI. CDR3 loop: CASSSRDSSSYEQYF. For the CDR3, the DNA is TGTGCCAGCAGTAGCCGGGACAGTAGCTCCTACGAGCAGTACTTC.

The chain joins TRBV12-3 or TRBV12-4 to TRBJ2-7, with 9 bases identical to TRBD1. The trim removed 5 bases at V and 3 bases at J, leaving 11 bases unmatched. The CDR3 sequence is 16 residues long. CDR3 in amino acids: CASSGNRDRDFYEQYF. CDR3 in DNA: TGTGCCAGCAGTGGGAACCGGGACAGGGACTTCTACGAGCAGTACTTC.

V gene TRBV5-4 combines with J gene TRBJ2-3; TRBD1 aligns across 9 bases. Trimming cost V 3 bases and J 0 bases; bases outside gene matches: 8. The CDR3 runs 17 residues. Germline V gene lookup returns CDR1 SGHNT and CDR2 YYREEE (reference sequence). The DNA for the CDR3 is TGTGCCAGCAGCTCCGGGACAGGGATTTCTAGCACAGATACGCAGTATTTT. Translated, it gives CASSSGTGISSTDTQYF.

The chain links TRBV2 to TRBJ2-3; 9 bases agree with TRBD1. Germline trimming cut 9 bases from V and 2 bases from J; bases unmatched to any gene: 9. Germline loops: CDR1 SNHLY, CDR2 FYNNEI. This CDR3 is 15 amino acids long. In DNA, the CDR3 is TGTGCCAGTCCGTCGGGACAGGGAACCACAGATACGCAGTATTTT. This gives the protein CASPSGQGTTDTQYF.

This chain links TRBV7-3 with TRBJ2-4; 7 positions agree with TRBD2. In germline, CDR1 is SGHTA, CDR2 FQGTGA. The trim removed 1 base at V and 11 bases at J, leaving 11 bases unmatched. The CDR3 totals 15 residues. CDR3 sequence (DNA): TGTGCCAGCAGCTTAAGTCCTAACCGGGGAGGGCTTCAGTACTTC. Protein product: CASSLSPNRGGLQYF. The full variable domain, in which reference TRBV7-3 and TRBJ2-4 provide the parts outside the CDR3, is GAGVSQTPSNKVTEKGKYVELRCDPISGHTALYWYRQSLGQGPEFLIYFQGTGAADDSGLPNDRFFAVRPEGSVSTLKIQRTERGDSAVYLCASSLSPNRGGLQYFGAGTRLSVL.

The V call is TRBV11-1, the J call TRBJ2-1, with D perhaps TRBD2 (5 bases). Germline V gives CDR1 SGHAT, CDR2 FQDESV (reference sequence). V was cut by 5 bases and J by 10 bases, with 12 bases left in between. The CDR3 is made up of 12 amino acids. CDR3 protein: CASSPRLPEQFF. CDR3 DNA: TGTGCCAGCAGCCCACGACTACCGGAGCAGTTCTTC.

A note on this clonotype: This CDR3 fails to terminate in the conserved phenylalanine or tryptophan, so it likely reflects a read error. The chain uses TRBV7-6 and TRBJ1-2; the D is unclear. The length of the CDR3 is 13 residues. The germline gives CDR1 SGHVS, CDR2 FNYEAQ. The V gene lost 6 bases and the J gene lost 5 bases, with 13 bases spanning the gap. The CDR3 region is CASRPGGSYGYTL. The DNA of the CDR3 is TGTGCCAGCAGGCCGGGAGGATCATATGGCTACACCTTA.

The rearrangement links TRBV4-1 to TRBJ1-3; 9 nucleotides agree with TRBD1. The CDR3 has 19 residues. After removal of 1 base from V and 0 bases from J, the junction contained 10 bases not matched to a gene. The germline CDR1 and CDR2 sequences are MGHRA and YSYEKL. The CDR3 sequence is CASSQAGTGSSNSGNTIYF. DNA for the CDR3: TGCGCCAGCAGCCAAGCCGGGACAGGGTCAAGCAACTCTGGAAACACCATATATTTT.

There are a few counts of this clonotype. The J gene is TRBJ1-2, the V gene TRBV7-9; 7 nucleotides agree with TRBD1. Losses at the gene ends were 4 bases for V and 6 bases for J; bases not matched to a gene: 5. The CDR3 runs to 13 residues. The germline V gene has CDR1 SEHNR and CDR2 FQNEAQ (reference sequence). CDR3 region: CASSSTGYHGYTF. The CDR3 bases are TGTGCCAGCAGCTCGACAGGGTATCATGGCTACACCTTC. Filled out from reference TRBV7-9 and TRBJ1-2, the complete variable domain reads DTGVSQNPRHKITKRGQNVTFRCDPISEHNRLYWYRQTLGQGPEFLTYFQNEAQLEKSRLLSDRFSAERPKGSFSTLEIQRTEQGDSAMYLCASSSTGYHGYTFGSGTRLTVV.

The V gene is TRBV19, the J gene TRBJ2-4, with no clear D. Looked up from germline, CDR1 is LNHDA and CDR2 is SQIVND (reference sequence). V was trimmed by 3 bases and J by 5 bases, leaving 14 bases between them. The CDR3 is 15 amino acids. The CDR3 DNA sequence: TGTGCCAGTAGTATTCGTCTTGGAAGGGAAAACATTCAGTACTTC. Translating gives CASSIRLGRENIQYF.

This clonotype was counted between two and nine times. The V call is TRBV14, the J call TRBJ2-5; D perhaps matches TRBD1 (6 bases). CDR3 length: 15 amino acids. Germline assignment: CDR1 SGHDN and CDR2 FVKESK. The V gene lost 4 bases and the J gene lost 5 bases, with 17 bases spanning the gap. The CDR3 sequence: CASSLIQGGGETQYF. The DNA for the CDR3 is TGTGCCAGCAGCCTCATACAGGGCGGTGGGGAGACCCAGTACTTC.

The table lists this clonotype with many counts. V gene TRBV12-3 or TRBV12-4 combines with J gene TRBJ1-1; possible D gene TRBD1, 6 bases. Trimming cost V 6 bases and J 12 bases, with 20 bases left between them. The CDR3 contains 13 residues. The CDR3 sequence is CASSPTGNEGTFF. The CDR3 DNA is TGTGCCAGCAGCCCCACAGGGAATGAGGGTACTTTCTTT.

This clonotype was seen many times. V usage is TRBV7-6 and J usage is TRBJ2-7, with a tentative D call TRBD1 (6 bases). CDR3 size: 14 residues. V lost 3 bases, J lost 4 bases, and 13 bases lay in between. CDR1 and CDR2 (germline): SGHVS, FNYEAQ. This CDR3 reads CASSFGAGAYEQYF. CDR3 DNA sequence: TGTGCCAGCAGCTTCGGTGCAGGGGCTTACGAGCAGTACTTC.

V and J are TRBV6-1 and TRBJ1-5; TRBD1 agrees at 7 bases. The trim removed 4 bases at V and 8 bases at J, leaving 11 bases unmatched. The CDR3 totals 15 residues. Per germline, CDR1 MNHNS and CDR2 SASEGT. This chain's CDR3 is CASSVWWSGGEPQHF. The CDR3 DNA follows: TGTGCCAGCAGTGTATGGTGGTCAGGGGGAGAGCCCCAGCATTTT.

On this clonotype itself: One junction end disagrees with the germline gene, perhaps due to a read error. J is TRBJ2-1 and V is TRBV7-6; no clear D gene. The germline gives CDR1 SGHVS, CDR2 FNYEAQ. CDR3 size: 13 residues. The CDR3 sequence: CASSLNYRAEQFF. The CDR3 DNA reads TGTGCTAGCAGCTTAAATTACCGGGCCGAGCAGTTCTTC.

As concerns this clonotype: Mismatch with germline at one junction end may stem from a read error. The V gene is TRBV15, the J gene TRBJ1-1, with 9 positions matching TRBD1. CDR1 is LNHNV, CDR2 YYDKDF, per germline (reference sequence). The CDR3 has 15 amino acids. The CDR3 nucleotides read TGTGCCACCAGCGGAGAAACAGGGGGCGGCACTGAAGCTTTCTTT. Protein: CATSGETGGGTEAFF.

The rearrangement joins TRBV7-4 to TRBJ2-2; a weak D match, TRBD1 (6 bases). Trimming removed 3 bases from V and 2 bases from J, with 16 bases in between. CDR1 is SGHVT, CDR2 SQSDAQ, per germline. The CDR3 has 17 residues. The CDR3 coding sequence is TGTGCCAGCAGCTTGAAAACTGGGACAACCAACACCGGGGAGCTGTTTTTT. Its translation: CASSLKTGTTNTGELFF.

The gene calls are TRBV13 and TRBJ1-1; 7 positions match TRBD1. Trimming took 5 bases from V and 6 from J; bases not matched to a gene: 12. Germline CDR1 reads PRHDT; CDR2 reads FYEKMQ (reference sequence). CDR3 length: 15 residues. CDR3 amino acids: CASSQVTGLGPEAFF. The CDR3, as DNA: TGTGCCAGCAGCCAAGTGACAGGGTTGGGCCCTGAAGCTTTCTTT.

This clonotype was detected a few times. The chain combines TRBV28 with TRBJ2-7; 8 bases map to TRBD2. Losses at the gene ends were 6 bases for V and 1 base for J; bases not matched to a gene: 23. Germline assignment: CDR1 MDHEN and CDR2 SYDVKM. The CDR3 runs 20 residues. The CDR3 DNA reads as TGTGCCAGCAGCTCCCCCGGGGGTAGCGGGACCCTCGGGGGATCCTACGAGCAGTACTTC. This gives the protein CASSSPGGSGTLGGSYEQYF.

The rearrangement uses TRBV7-9 and TRBJ2-1; either TRBD1 or TRBD2 may fit D (5 bases each). The CDR3 totals 14 residues. V gave up 2 bases and J gave up 10 bases, with 15 bases separating them. CDR1 is SEHNR and CDR2 is FQNEAQ in the germline V gene (reference sequence). The CDR3: CASSLPGTDSEQFF. In DNA, the CDR3 is TGTGCCAGCAGCTTACCCGGGACGGACTCCGAGCAGTTCTTC.

As concerns this clonotype: The junction does not match germline at one end; this may be a read error. The chain uses TRBV7-9 and TRBJ1-1; 9 positions match TRBD1. The CDR3 runs 16 residues. Per germline, CDR1 SEHNR and CDR2 FQNEAQ (reference sequence). The CDR3 nucleotides are TGTGCCAGCAGCTTAGCCACAGGGGGCGGGGGAGTCGCAGCTTTATTT. It specifies CASSLATGGGGVAALF.